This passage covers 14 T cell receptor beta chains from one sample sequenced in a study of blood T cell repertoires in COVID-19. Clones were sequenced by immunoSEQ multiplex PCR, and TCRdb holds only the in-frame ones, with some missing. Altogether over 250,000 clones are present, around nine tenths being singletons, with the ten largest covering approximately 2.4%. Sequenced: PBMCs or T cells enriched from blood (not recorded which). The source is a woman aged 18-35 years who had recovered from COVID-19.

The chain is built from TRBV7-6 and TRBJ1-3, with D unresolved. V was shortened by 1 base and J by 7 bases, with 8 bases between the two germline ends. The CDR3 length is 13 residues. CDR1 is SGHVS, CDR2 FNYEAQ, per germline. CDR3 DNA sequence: TGTGCCAGCAGCTTAGATGAGGAGAACACCATATATTTT. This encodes CASSLDEENTIYF.

Here the CDR3 reads CASSRPGTGQGHGYTF. The CDR3 DNA reads as TGTGCCAGCTCACGGCCTGGCACGGGACAGGGCCATGGCTACACCTTC. The J gene is TRBJ1-2, the V gene TRBV18; 9 bases align to TRBD1. Per the germline V gene, CDR1 is KGHSH and CDR2 is LQKENI. The CDR3 is made up of 16 amino acids. Germline trimming cut 4 bases from V and 6 bases from J; bases unmatched to any gene: 12.

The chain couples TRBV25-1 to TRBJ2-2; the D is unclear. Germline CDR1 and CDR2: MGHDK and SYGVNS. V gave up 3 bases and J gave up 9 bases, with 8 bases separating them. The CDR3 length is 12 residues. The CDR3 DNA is TGTGCCAGCAGTGATGTTGTTAGGGAGCTGTTTTTT. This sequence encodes CASSDVVRELFF. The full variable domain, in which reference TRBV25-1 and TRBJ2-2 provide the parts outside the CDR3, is EADIYQTPRYLVIGTGKKITLECSQTMGHDKMYWYQQDPGMELHLIHYSYGVNSTEKGDLSSESTVSRIRTEHFPLTLESARPSHTSQYLCASSDVVRELFFGEGSRLTVL.

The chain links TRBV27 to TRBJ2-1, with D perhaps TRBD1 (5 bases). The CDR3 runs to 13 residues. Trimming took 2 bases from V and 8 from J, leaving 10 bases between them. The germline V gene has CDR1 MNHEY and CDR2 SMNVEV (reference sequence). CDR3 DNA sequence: TGTGCCAGCAGTTTAAAGCAGGGCGATGAGCAGTTCTTC. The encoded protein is CASSLKQGDEQFF.

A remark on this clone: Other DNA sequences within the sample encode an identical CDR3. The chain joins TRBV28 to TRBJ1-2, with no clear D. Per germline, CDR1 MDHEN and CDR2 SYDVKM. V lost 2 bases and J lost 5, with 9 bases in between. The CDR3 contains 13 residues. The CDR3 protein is CASSLPGDYGYTF. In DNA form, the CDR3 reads TGTGCCAGCAGTTTACCAGGTGATTATGGCTACACCTTC.

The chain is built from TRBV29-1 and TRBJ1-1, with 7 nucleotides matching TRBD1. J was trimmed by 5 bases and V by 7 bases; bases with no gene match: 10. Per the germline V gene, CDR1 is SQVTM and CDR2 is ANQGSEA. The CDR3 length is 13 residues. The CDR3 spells CSARRQGGTEAFF. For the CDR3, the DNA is TGCAGCGCCCGACGACAGGGAGGTACTGAAGCTTTCTTT.

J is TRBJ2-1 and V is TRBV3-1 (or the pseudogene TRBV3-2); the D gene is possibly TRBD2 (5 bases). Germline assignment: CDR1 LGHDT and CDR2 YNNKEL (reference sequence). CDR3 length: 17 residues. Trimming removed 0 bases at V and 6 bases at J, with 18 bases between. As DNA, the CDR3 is TGTGCCAGCAGCCAAGATTTGCGGGTCAAGGGCCTCAATGAGCAGTTCTTC. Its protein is CASSQDLRVKGLNEQFF.

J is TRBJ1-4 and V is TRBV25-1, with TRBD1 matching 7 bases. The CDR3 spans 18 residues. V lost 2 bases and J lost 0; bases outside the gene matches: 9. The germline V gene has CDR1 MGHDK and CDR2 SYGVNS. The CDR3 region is CASSEPHRTGPTNEKLFF. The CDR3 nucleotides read TGTGCCAGCAGTGAACCCCATCGGACAGGCCCAACTAATGAAAAACTGTTTTTT. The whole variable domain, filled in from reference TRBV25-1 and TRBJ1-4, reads EADIYQTPRYLVIGTGKKITLECSQTMGHDKMYWYQQDPGMELHLIHYSYGVNSTEKGDLSSESTVSRIRTEHFPLTLESARPSHTSQYLCASSEPHRTGPTNEKLFFGSGTQLSVL.

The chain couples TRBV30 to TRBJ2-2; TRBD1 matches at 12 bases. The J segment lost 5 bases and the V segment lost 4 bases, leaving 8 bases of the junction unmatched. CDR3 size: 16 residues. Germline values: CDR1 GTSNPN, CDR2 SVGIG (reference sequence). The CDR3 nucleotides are TGTGCCTGGATACCCCGGGACAGGGGGCAAACCGGGGAGCTGTTTTTT. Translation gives CAWIPRDRGQTGELFF.

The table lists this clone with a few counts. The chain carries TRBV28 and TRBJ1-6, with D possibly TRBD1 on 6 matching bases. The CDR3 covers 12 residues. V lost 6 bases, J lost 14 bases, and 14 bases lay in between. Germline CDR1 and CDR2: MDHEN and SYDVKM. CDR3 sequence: CASRVVTGTLHF. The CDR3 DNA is TGTGCCAGCAGGGTTGTAACAGGGACCCTCCACTTT.

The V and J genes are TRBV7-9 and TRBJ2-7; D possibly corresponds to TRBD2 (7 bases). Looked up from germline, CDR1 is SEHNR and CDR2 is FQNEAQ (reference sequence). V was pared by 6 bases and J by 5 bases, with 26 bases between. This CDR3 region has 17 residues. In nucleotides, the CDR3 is TGTGCCAGCAGGCCCCTGGGGGGGGGCAAAGGAAGGGACGAGCAGTACTTC. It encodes CASRPLGGGKGRDEQYF.

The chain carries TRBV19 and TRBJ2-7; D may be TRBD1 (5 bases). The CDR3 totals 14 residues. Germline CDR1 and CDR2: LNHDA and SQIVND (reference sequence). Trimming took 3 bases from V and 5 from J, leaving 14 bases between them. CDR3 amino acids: CASSIPGSSHEQYF. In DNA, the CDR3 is TGTGCCAGTAGTATTCCAGGGTCATCCCACGAGCAGTACTTC.

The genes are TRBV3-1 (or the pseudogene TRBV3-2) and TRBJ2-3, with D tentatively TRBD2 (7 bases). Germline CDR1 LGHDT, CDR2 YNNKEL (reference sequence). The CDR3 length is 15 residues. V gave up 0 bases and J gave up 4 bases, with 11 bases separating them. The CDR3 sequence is CASSQELGGADTQYF. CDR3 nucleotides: TGTGCCAGCAGCCAAGAACTAGGGGGGGCAGATACGCAGTATTTT.

In nucleotides, the CDR3 is TGTGCCAGTAGTAGGTCAGGGGCTAACTATGGCTACACCTTC. It specifies CASSRSGANYGYTF. The chain employs TRBV19 and TRBJ1-2; tentatively, D is TRBD1 (6 bases). V was pared by 4 bases and J by 0 bases, with 9 bases between. Germline V lookup: CDR1 LNHDA, CDR2 SQIVND (reference sequence). CDR3 size: 14 residues.